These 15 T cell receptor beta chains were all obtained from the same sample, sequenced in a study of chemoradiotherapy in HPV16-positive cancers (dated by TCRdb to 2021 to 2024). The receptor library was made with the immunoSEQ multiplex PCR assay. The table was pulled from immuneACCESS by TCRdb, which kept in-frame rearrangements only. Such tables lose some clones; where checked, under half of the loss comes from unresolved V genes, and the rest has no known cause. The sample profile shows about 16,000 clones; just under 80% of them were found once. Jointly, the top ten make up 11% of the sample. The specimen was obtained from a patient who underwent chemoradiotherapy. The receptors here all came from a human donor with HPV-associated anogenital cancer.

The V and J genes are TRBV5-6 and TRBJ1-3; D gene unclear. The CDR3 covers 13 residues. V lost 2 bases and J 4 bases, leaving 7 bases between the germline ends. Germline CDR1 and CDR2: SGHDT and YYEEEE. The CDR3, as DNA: TGTGCCAGCAGCTTTCGAGGGGGAAACACCATATATTTT. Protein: CASSFRGGNTIYF.

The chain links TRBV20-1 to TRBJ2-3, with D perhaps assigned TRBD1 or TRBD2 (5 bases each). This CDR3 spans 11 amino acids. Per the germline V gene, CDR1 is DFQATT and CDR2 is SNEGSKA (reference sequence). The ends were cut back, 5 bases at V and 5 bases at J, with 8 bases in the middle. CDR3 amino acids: CSASRGDTQYF. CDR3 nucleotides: TGCAGTGCTTCGAGGGGAGATACGCAGTATTTT.

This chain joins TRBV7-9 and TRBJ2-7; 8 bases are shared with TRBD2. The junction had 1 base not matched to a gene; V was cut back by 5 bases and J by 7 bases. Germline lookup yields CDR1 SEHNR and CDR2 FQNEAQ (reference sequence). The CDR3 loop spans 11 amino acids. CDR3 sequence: CASSRGGEQYF. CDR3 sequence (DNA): TGTGCCAGCAGCCGGGGGGGGGAGCAGTACTTC. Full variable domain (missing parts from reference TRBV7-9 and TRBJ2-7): DTGVSQNPRHKITKRGQNVTFRCDPISEHNRLYWYRQTLGQGPEFLTYFQNEAQLEKSRLLSDRFSAERPKGSFSTLEIQRTEQGDSAMYLCASSRGGEQYFGPGTRLTVT.

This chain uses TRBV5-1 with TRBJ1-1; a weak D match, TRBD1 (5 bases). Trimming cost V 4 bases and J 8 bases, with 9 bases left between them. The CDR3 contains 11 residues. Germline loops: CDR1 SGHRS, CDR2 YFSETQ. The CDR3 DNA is TGCGCCAGCAGCATGGGGCGAGAAGCTTTCTTT. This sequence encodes CASSMGREAFF.

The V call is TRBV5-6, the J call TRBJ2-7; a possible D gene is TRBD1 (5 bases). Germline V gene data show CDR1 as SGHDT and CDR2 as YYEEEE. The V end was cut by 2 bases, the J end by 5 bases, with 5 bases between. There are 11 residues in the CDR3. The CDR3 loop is CASSLGDEQYF. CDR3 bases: TGTGCCAGCAGCTTAGGGGACGAGCAGTACTTC.

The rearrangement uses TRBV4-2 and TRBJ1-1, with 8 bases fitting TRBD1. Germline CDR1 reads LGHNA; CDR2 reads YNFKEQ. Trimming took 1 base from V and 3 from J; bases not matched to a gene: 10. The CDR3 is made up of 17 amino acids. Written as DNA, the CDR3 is TGTGCCAGCAGCCAAGGGGGGACCGGGACAGGATACACTGAAGCTTTCTTT. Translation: CASSQGGTGTGYTEAFF.

The CDR3: CASGGGKGDEQFF. CDR3 sequence (DNA): TGTGCCAGCGGTGGGGGGAAAGGCGATGAGCAGTTCTTC. The chain joins TRBV6-6 to TRBJ2-1; a possible D gene is TRBD2 (6 bases). The CDR3 runs to 13 residues. V was trimmed by 8 bases and J by 8 bases, leaving 16 bases between them. Per germline, CDR1 MNHNY and CDR2 SVGAGI (reference sequence).

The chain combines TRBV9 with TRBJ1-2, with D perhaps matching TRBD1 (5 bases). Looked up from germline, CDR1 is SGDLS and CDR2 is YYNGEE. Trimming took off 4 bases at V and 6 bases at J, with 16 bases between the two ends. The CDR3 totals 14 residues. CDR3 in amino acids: CASSTDGGGNGYTF. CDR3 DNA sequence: TGTGCCAGCAGCACCGATGGGGGTGGCAATGGCTACACCTTC.

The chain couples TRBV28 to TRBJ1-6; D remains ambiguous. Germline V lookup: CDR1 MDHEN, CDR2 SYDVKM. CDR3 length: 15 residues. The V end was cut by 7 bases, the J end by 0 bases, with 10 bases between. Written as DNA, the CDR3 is TGTGCCAGCACCTTCCCCCACTCCTATAATTCACCCCTCCACTTT. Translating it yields CASTFPHSYNSPLHF.

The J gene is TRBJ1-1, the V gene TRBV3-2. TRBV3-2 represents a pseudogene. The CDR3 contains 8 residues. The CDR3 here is CASSEAFF. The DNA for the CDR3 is TGTGCCAGCAGCGAAGCTTTCTTT.

CDR3 sequence: CASSPHSGGEETQYF. CDR3 nucleotides: TGTGCCAGCAGCCCTCATAGCGGGGGGGAAGAGACCCAGTACTTC. This chain uses TRBV7-9 with TRBJ2-5; TRBD2 aligns across 11 bases. The CDR3 runs to 15 residues. Germline trimming cut 5 bases from V and 3 bases from J; bases unmatched to any gene: 5. CDR1 and CDR2 from the germline V gene are SEHNR and FQNEAQ (reference sequence).

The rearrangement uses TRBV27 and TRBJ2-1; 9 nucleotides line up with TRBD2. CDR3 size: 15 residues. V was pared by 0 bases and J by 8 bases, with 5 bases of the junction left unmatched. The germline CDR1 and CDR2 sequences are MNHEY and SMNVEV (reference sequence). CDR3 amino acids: CASSLSAGGLDEQFF. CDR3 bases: TGTGCCAGCAGTTTATCGGCGGGGGGGCTGGATGAGCAGTTCTTC.

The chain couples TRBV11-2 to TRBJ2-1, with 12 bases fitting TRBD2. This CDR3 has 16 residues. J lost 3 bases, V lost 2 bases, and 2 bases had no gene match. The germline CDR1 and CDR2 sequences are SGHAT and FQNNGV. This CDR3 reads CASSLSLAGGYNEQFF. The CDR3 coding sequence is TGTGCCAGCAGCTTATCACTAGCGGGGGGCTACAATGAGCAGTTCTTC.

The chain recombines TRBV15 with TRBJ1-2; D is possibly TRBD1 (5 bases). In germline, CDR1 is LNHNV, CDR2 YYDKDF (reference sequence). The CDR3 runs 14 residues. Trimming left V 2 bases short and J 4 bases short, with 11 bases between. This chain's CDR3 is CATSRIGAAYGYTF. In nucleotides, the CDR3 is TGTGCCACCAGCAGAATAGGGGCAGCCTATGGCTACACCTTC.

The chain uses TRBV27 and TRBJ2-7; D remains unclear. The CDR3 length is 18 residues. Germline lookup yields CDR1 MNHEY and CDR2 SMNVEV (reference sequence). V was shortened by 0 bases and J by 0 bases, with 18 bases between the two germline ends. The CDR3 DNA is TGTGCCAGCAGTTTATCTCTCAATGGGCGAGCGTTCTCCTACGAGCAGTACTTC. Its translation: CASSLSLNGRAFSYEQYF.